The entry below gives a single TCR beta chain sequence along with its context. Time point indicated: sample taken at primary tumor resection. This sample was included in a study of spatial heterogeneity in lung cancer. This CDR3 is built from 15 residues. Germline values: CDR1 SQVTM, CDR2 ANQGSEA. V was clipped by 2 bases and J by 0 bases, with 14 bases between them. From the 5' RACE reads, TCRdb called clonotypes with MiXCR, one entry per CDR3 protein. Altogether about 92,000 distinct CDR3 sequences are present, roughly 12% being singletons, with the ten largest covering roughly 39%. The sequence was obtained from a male donor with early-stage non-small cell lung cancer. The V and J genes are TRBV29-1 and TRBJ2-7, with a weak D call TRBD2 (5 bases). The sample consisted of PBMCs, taken at surgery. CDR3 DNA: TGCAGCGTTGAAACCCTCAAGCGGAGCTCCTACGAGCAGTACTTC. It encodes CSVETLKRSSYEQYF.